This TCR beta chain is drawn from a study of cytomegalovirus exposure and HLA in healthy donors. Study-level findings and limits: Sequence variants that were highly shared formed a cluster that was likely a sequencing artifact.

V was pared by 2 bases and J by 6 bases, with 5 bases between. The CDR3 runs 11 residues. Germline CDR1 and CDR2: SGHTA and FQGNSA. Primers included in the PCR were 60 Vbeta and 13 Jbeta primers. Libraries were prepared by immunoSEQ multiplex PCR; TCRdb keeps only in-frame clonotypes and omits some of them. The sample has some 80,000 clones, 75% to 80% seen once. In regard to this clone: Its matching antigen is unknown.

The TCR sequence derives from a man aged 40-55 years in good health and CMV-seronegative. The specimen sequenced was PBMCs. V usage is TRBV7-2 and J usage is TRBJ2-7; no clear D. The CDR3 reads CASSLRLEQYF. The CDR3 region has the DNA TGTGCCAGCAGCTTACGACTCGAGCAGTACTTC. The whole variable domain, remainder taken from reference TRBV7-2 and TRBJ2-7, is GAGVSQSPSNKVTEKGKDVELRCDPISGHTALYWYRQSLGQGLEFLIYFQGNSAPDKSGLPSDRFSAERTGGSVSTLTIQRTQQEDSAVYLCASSLRLEQYFGPGTRLTVT.